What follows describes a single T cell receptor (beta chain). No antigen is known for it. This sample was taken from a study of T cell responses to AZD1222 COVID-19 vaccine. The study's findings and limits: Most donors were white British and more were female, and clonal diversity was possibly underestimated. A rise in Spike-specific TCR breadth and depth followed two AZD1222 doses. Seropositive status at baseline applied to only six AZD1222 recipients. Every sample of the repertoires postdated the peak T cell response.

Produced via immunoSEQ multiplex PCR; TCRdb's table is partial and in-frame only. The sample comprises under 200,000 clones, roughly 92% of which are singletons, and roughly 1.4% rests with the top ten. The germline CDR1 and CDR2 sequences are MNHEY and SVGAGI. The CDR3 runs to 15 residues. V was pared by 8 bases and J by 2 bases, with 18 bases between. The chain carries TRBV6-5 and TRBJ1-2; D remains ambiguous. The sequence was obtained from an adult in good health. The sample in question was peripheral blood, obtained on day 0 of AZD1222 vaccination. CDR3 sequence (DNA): TGTGCCAGCCCCGAGATGGCCCGCAGCAACTATGGCTACACCTTC. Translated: CASPEMARSNYGYTF.